These 27 T cell receptor beta chains originate from one sample sequenced in a study of T cell repertoires in cytomegalovirus infection. Their recognized antigens are unknown. TCRdb re-analysed the reads in MiXCR, keeping a single row per CDR3 protein. The sample lists 570,000 or so distinct CDR3 sequences, roughly 42% occurring once. Sample: cultured PBMCs, taken from culture after CMV antigen stimulation. Receptor source: a human donor in good health (CMV status not recorded). Some clones in this sample may be carry-over from other donors' samples.

The V gene is TRBV10-3, the J gene TRBJ1-1, with D hard to call. Germline-derived CDR1 and CDR2 are ENHRY and SYGVKD. The CDR3 extends over 12 amino acids. The V end lost 8 bases, the J end lost 1 base, and 8 bases lay between the germline ends. CDR3 loop: CAIGKGNTEAFF. The CDR3 DNA reads as TGTGCCATCGGGAAGGGGAACACTGAAGCTTTCTTT.

The V call is TRBV6-8, the J call TRBJ2-5; TRBD2 might be the D (6 bases). Germline CDR1 and CDR2: MNHGY and SAAAGT. V lost 6 bases and J lost 4, with 21 bases in between. The CDR3 runs 16 residues. The CDR3 spells CASSPLAPKRGETQYF. The CDR3 nucleotides read TGTGCCAGCAGCCCCCTAGCGCCTAAGAGGGGAGAGACCCAGTACTTC.

V gene TRBV4-2 combines with J gene TRBJ1-2; the D gene is possibly TRBD1 (5 bases). This CDR3 has 14 amino acids. CDR1 and CDR2 from the germline V gene are LGHNA and YNFKEQ. V gave up 0 bases and J gave up 7 bases, with 12 bases separating them. CDR3 residues: CASSQESGFGGYTF. CDR3 in DNA: TGTGCCAGCAGCCAAGAGTCAGGGTTCGGTGGCTACACCTTC.

This clonotype was counted between two and nine times. An end of the junction differs from the germline gene, which may be a read error. J is TRBJ1-2 and V is TRBV7-4; TRBD1 is a possible D gene (5 bases). The germline V gene encodes CDR1 SGHVT and CDR2 SQSDAQ. The CDR3 consists of 13 residues. This CDR3 is CASSLNSDLDTSF. The CDR3 bases are TGTGCCAGCAGCTTAAATTCCGATCTGGACACCTCCTTC.

This sequence joins TRBV4-2 and TRBJ1-1; possible D gene TRBD1, 5 bases. The V end was cut by 1 base, the J end by 2 bases, with 11 bases between. Germline CDR1 and CDR2: LGHNA and YNFKEQ. CDR3 length equals 15 residues. In nucleotides, the CDR3 is TGTGCCAGCAGCCAAGCGGGGACGGGAAACACTGAAGCTTTCTTT. This translates into CASSQAGTGNTEAFF.

This chain joins TRBV7-6 and TRBJ1-2; TRBD1 might be the D (5 bases). The length of the CDR3 is 18 residues. V was shortened by 5 bases and J by 1 base, with 23 bases between the two germline ends. The germline CDR1 and CDR2 sequences are SGHVS and FNYEAQ. The CDR3 is CASSQRGLSTGSNYGYTF. The CDR3 bases are TGTGCCAGCAGCCAAAGGGGACTTTCGACGGGGAGTAACTATGGCTACACCTTC. Using reference TRBV7-6 and TRBJ1-2 for the parts outside the CDR3, the full variable domain is GAGVSQSPRYKVTKRGQDVALRCDPISGHVSLYWYRQALGQGPEFLTYFNYEAQQDKSGLPNDRFSAERPEGSISTLTIQRTEQRDSAMYRCASSQRGLSTGSNYGYTFGSGTRLTVV.

This clonotype was recorded a few times. This rearrangement joins TRBV7-9 to TRBJ2-3; 7 nucleotides match TRBD2. The CDR3 consists of 12 residues. Germline V gives CDR1 SEHNR, CDR2 FQNEAQ (reference sequence). The V gene end was trimmed by 5 bases and the J gene end by 11 bases; junction bases not matched to a gene: 7. In nucleotides, the CDR3 is TGTGCCAGCAGCCCCACCGTAGCGGGGCAGTATTTT. This encodes CASSPTVAGQYF.

This clonotype was found many times. The V and J genes are TRBV7-2 and TRBJ1-3; D unresolved. CDR1 is SGHTA, CDR2 FQGNSA, per germline. V lost 3 bases and J 4 bases, leaving 4 bases between the germline ends. The CDR3 runs 12 residues. The CDR3 nucleotides read TGTGCCAGCAGCTTTCCAGGAAACACCATATATTTT. This gives the protein CASSFPGNTIYF.

This clonotype showed up many times. The rearrangement links TRBV7-2 to TRBJ1-1; 10 bases map to TRBD1. The CDR3 runs 14 residues. Germline assignment: CDR1 SGHTA and CDR2 FQGNSA. Germline trimming cut 4 bases from V and 5 bases from J; bases unmatched to any gene: 4. CDR3 loop: CASSWTGGDTEAFF. The CDR3 DNA reads as TGTGCCAGCAGCTGGACAGGGGGTGATACTGAAGCTTTCTTT.

This clonotype was seen repeatedly, ten times or more. The J gene is TRBJ2-2, the V gene TRBV7-6, with 7 bases matching TRBD1. J was trimmed by 2 bases and V by 1 base; bases with no gene match: 7. Germline-derived CDR1 and CDR2 are SGHVS and FNYEAQ. The length of the CDR3 is 17 residues. Written as DNA, the CDR3 is TGTGCCAGCAGCTTAGGGGGACAGACCTTTAACACCGGGGAGCTGTTTTTT. Its translation: CASSLGGQTFNTGELFF.

The V gene is TRBV20-1, the J gene TRBJ2-3; 7 nucleotides align to TRBD1. Germline V gene sequence: CDR1 DFQATT, CDR2 SNEGSKA (reference sequence). The CDR3 covers 14 residues. The V gene end was trimmed by 3 bases and the J gene end by 2 bases; junction bases not matched to a gene: 5. This CDR3 is CSASYRGVTDTQYF. The CDR3 nucleotides read TGCAGTGCTAGTTACAGGGGTGTCACAGATACGCAGTATTTT.

This clonotype came up a few times. The V call is TRBV11-2, the J call TRBJ2-3; D call uncertain. Germline loops: CDR1 SGHAT, CDR2 FQNNGV. The V gene lost 5 bases and the J gene lost 4 bases, with 16 bases spanning the gap. The CDR3 sequence is 15 residues long. Here the CDR3 reads CASSPRVGLADTQYF. Written as DNA, the CDR3 is TGTGCCAGCAGCCCTCGAGTGGGATTAGCAGATACGCAGTATTTT.

The CDR3 loop is CASRGIGNLHF. The CDR3 DNA follows: TGTGCCAGTAGGGGGATTGGTAACCTCCACTTT. J is TRBJ1-6 and V is TRBV19, with no clear D. Germline assignment: CDR1 LNHDA and CDR2 SQIVND (reference sequence). The CDR3 totals 11 residues. V lost 6 bases and J 15 bases, leaving 12 bases between the germline ends.

The J gene is TRBJ1-4, the V gene TRBV4-2, with a tentative D call TRBD1 (6 bases). Germline CDR1 and CDR2: LGHNA and YNFKEQ. The CDR3 covers 15 residues. V was pared by 1 base and J by 8 bases, with 14 bases between. The CDR3 spells CASSQVGGAREKLFF. The CDR3 coding sequence is TGTGCCAGCAGCCAAGTCGGGGGGGCCAGGGAAAAACTGTTTTTT.

J is TRBJ2-4 and V is TRBV20-1, with D perhaps TRBD1 or TRBD2 (5 bases each). Per the germline V gene, CDR1 is DFQATT and CDR2 is SNEGSKA (reference sequence). V dropped 5 bases and J dropped 4 bases, with 12 bases sitting between them. The CDR3 sequence is 13 residues long. The CDR3 protein is CSAEGSVKNIQYF. CDR3 bases: TGCAGTGCTGAGGGGAGTGTGAAAAACATTCAGTACTTC.

The chain has TRBV7-2 and TRBJ2-5, with 9 bases identical to TRBD2. CDR3 length: 15 amino acids. V lost 5 bases to trimming and J lost 6 bases; unmatched junction nucleotides: 10. Germline CDR1 and CDR2: SGHTA and FQGNSA. The CDR3, as DNA: TGTGCCAGCAGCCGAGGCGGGGGGGGAGGGAAGACCCAGTACTTC. Protein product: CASSRGGGGGKTQYF.

In this sample, this clonotype turned up many times. The chain has TRBV7-2 and TRBJ2-3, with a weak D call TRBD2 (5 bases). The V gene lost 5 bases and the J gene lost 2 bases, with 23 bases spanning the gap. The germline V gene encodes CDR1 SGHTA and CDR2 FQGNSA. CDR3 length: 18 residues. The CDR3 region is CASSPTSSTADDTDTQYF. CDR3 DNA: TGTGCCAGCAGCCCGACCTCCTCTACAGCGGACGACACAGATACGCAGTATTTT. Filled out from reference TRBV7-2 and TRBJ2-3, the complete variable domain reads GAGVSQSPSNKVTEKGKDVELRCDPISGHTALYWYRQSLGQGLEFLIYFQGNSAPDKSGLPSDRFSAERTGGSVSTLTIQRTQQEDSAVYLCASSPTSSTADDTDTQYFGPGTRLTVL.

The CDR3 sequence is CASSLYYPGGNTEAFF. Here the CDR3 DNA reads TGTGCCAGTAGTCTCTACTACCCCGGGGGGAACACTGAAGCTTTCTTT. The chain is built from TRBV19 and TRBJ1-1, with D perhaps TRBD1 (5 bases). Per the germline V gene, CDR1 is LNHDA and CDR2 is SQIVND (reference sequence). Trimming pared 5 bases from V and 1 base from J, leaving 17 bases between. The CDR3 totals 16 residues.

The chain recombines TRBV20-1 with TRBJ2-5; 11 nucleotides align to TRBD2. The CDR3 has 13 residues. Germline V gives CDR1 DFQATT, CDR2 SNEGSKA (reference sequence). Trimming removed 4 bases from V and 3 bases from J; junction bases left unmatched: 1. The CDR3 here is CSAIAGGEETQYF. In DNA, the CDR3 is TGCAGTGCTATAGCGGGGGGGGAAGAGACCCAGTACTTC.

J is TRBJ2-7 and V is TRBV19; D assignment may be TRBD1 or TRBD2 (6 bases each). V shed 4 bases and J shed 2 bases, with 12 bases lying between them. This CDR3 has 14 residues. Germline values: CDR1 LNHDA, CDR2 SQIVND (reference sequence). This CDR3 is CASSTRGAAYEQYF. In nucleotides, the CDR3 is TGTGCCAGTAGTACTAGGGGGGCCGCCTACGAGCAGTACTTC.

The chain combines TRBV7-2 with TRBJ1-6; D is unresolved. V was shortened by 1 base and J by 10 bases, with 5 bases between the two germline ends. Per germline, CDR1 SGHTA and CDR2 FQGNSA. The CDR3 has 12 residues. CDR3 bases: TGTGCCAGCAGCTTAGGACGATCACCCCTCCACTTT. Translating gives CASSLGRSPLHF.

V is TRBV14 and J is TRBJ2-7; 9 bases line up with TRBD1. Germline values: CDR1 SGHDN, CDR2 FVKESK. V lost 1 base to trimming and J lost 5 bases; unmatched junction nucleotides: 9. The CDR3 extends over 16 amino acids. CDR3 sequence (DNA): TGTGCCAGCAGCCAAGCCCCCGGGACAGGGCCCCACGAGCAGTACTTC. It encodes CASSQAPGTGPHEQYF. Based on the CDR3 plus reference TRBV14 and TRBJ2-7, the full variable domain is EAGVTQFPSHSVIEKGQTVTLRCDPISGHDNLYWYRRVMGKEIKFLLHFVKESKQDESGMPNNRFLAERTGGTYSTLKVQPAELEDSGVYFCASSQAPGTGPHEQYFGPGTRLTVT.

This clonotype showed up just a few times. The chain uses TRBV6-2 or TRBV6-3 and TRBJ2-5; TRBD2 matches at 14 bases. Germline V gives CDR1 MNHEY, CDR2 SVGEGT. CDR3 length: 17 amino acids. With V trimmed by 0 bases and J by 5 bases, 5 bases remained unmatched. CDR3 bases: TGTGCCAGCAGTTACTCCGGACTAGCGGGAGGAGGGGAGACCCAGTACTTC. Protein: CASSYSGLAGGGETQYF.

V is TRBV10-3 and J is TRBJ1-1; no reliable D call. V was shortened by 0 bases and J by 5 bases, with 7 bases between the two germline ends. Germline V gene data show CDR1 as ENHRY and CDR2 as SYGVKD. The CDR3 loop spans 13 amino acids. The CDR3 DNA reads TGTGCCATCAGTGAGTCTCGGGGAACTGAAGCTTTCTTT. Protein sequence: CAISESRGTEAFF.

The chain is built from TRBV7-2 and TRBJ1-4; D not certain. Looked up from germline, CDR1 is SGHTA and CDR2 is FQGNSA. The CDR3 has 16 residues. V dropped 4 bases and J dropped 3 bases, with 15 bases sitting between them. The CDR3 DNA follows: TGTGCCAGCAGCTCGCCTAACGGGCTACCTAATGAAAAACTGTTTTTT. This codes for CASSSPNGLPNEKLFF.

The chain carries TRBV6-6 and TRBJ2-1, with D tentatively TRBD1 (6 bases). V lost 5 bases and J lost 8, with 10 bases in between. Germline CDR1 is MNHNY and CDR2 is SVGAGI (reference sequence). This CDR3 contains 12 residues. The CDR3, as DNA: TGTGCCAGCAGTCGACAGGTTTATGAGCAGTTCTTC. Translating gives CASSRQVYEQFF.

CDR3: CASSPRGAGTDTQYF. The DNA for the CDR3 is TGTGCCAGCAGTCCCAGAGGGGCTGGCACAGATACGCAGTATTTT. This chain connects TRBV12-3 or TRBV12-4 to TRBJ2-3; D possibly uses TRBD1 or TRBD2 (5 bases each). The V end was cut by 5 bases, the J end by 1 base, with 13 bases between. The CDR3 consists of 15 residues.